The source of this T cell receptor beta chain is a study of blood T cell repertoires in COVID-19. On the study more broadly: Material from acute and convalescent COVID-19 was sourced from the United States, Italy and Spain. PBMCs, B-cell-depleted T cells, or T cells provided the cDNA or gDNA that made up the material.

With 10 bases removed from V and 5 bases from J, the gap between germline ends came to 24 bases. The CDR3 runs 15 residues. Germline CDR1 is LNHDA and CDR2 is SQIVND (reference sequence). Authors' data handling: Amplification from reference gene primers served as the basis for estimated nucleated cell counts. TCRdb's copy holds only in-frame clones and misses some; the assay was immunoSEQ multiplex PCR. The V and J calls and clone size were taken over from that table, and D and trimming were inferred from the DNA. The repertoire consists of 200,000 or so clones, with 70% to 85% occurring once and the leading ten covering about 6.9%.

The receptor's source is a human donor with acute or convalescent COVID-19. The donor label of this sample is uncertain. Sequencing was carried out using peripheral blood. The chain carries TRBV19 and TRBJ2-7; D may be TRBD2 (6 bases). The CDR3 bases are TGTGCCACCCAACCCACTAGCCAAGAATCCCACGAGCAGTACTTC. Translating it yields CATQPTSQESHEQYF.